The 8 T cell receptor beta chains in this list originate from one sample, sequenced in a study of T cell responses to AZD1222 COVID-19 vaccine. This table comes from immunoSEQ multiplex PCR, and its TCRdb copy is limited to in-frame clones, with some not included. The sample lists more than 85,000 clones, about 88% occurring once. The sample was peripheral blood, taken on day 0 of AZD1222 vaccination. The receptors here all came from an adult in good health.

The genes are TRBV18 and TRBJ2-7, with TRBD1 matching over 7 bases. The CDR3 runs to 16 residues. Germline lookup yields CDR1 KGHSH and CDR2 LQKENI. Trimming at V came to 0 bases and at J to 5 bases, leaving 10 bases not matched to a gene. CDR3 amino acids: CASSPPVEGAMNEQYF. CDR3 DNA sequence: TGTGCCAGCTCACCACCGGTCGAGGGGGCGATGAACGAGCAGTACTTC.

The V gene is TRBV19, the J gene TRBJ1-5; D remains ambiguous. CDR1 and CDR2 (germline): LNHDA, SQIVND (reference sequence). This CDR3 comprises 15 residues. Trimming shortened V by 3 bases and J by 0 bases, and 9 bases separated the two germline ends. The chain's CDR3 is CASSIGRASNQPQHF. CDR3 nucleotides: TGTGCCAGTAGTATCGGAAGGGCTAGCAATCAGCCCCAGCATTTT.

The rearrangement links TRBV11-2 to TRBJ2-3; a possible D gene is TRBD2 (6 bases). V lost 0 bases and J lost 0, with 19 bases in between. The CDR3 runs to 19 residues. Germline V gene lookup returns CDR1 SGHAT and CDR2 FQNNGV. The CDR3 coding sequence is TGTGCCAGCAGCTTAGATTTTTTTAGCGGCGAGCCTAGCACAGATACGCAGTATTTT. Protein product: CASSLDFFSGEPSTDTQYF.

The chain joins TRBV15 to TRBJ2-1; weak D call: TRBD1 (5 bases). The CDR3 sequence is 14 residues long. CDR1 is LNHNV, CDR2 YYDKDF, per germline (reference sequence). V lost 5 bases and J lost 7, with 15 bases in between. CDR3 in DNA: TGTGCCACCAGCCGTGGACAAGGGGTGAATGAGCAGTTCTTC. Its protein product is CATSRGQGVNEQFF.

V and J are TRBV4-1 and TRBJ2-7; no reliable D call. There are 13 residues in the CDR3. Germline CDR1 reads MGHRA; CDR2 reads YSYEKL. The V and J ends lost 0 bases and 3 bases respectively, with 6 bases between them. The CDR3 loop reads CASSQDDGYEQYF. The CDR3 bases are TGCGCCAGCAGCCAAGATGACGGCTACGAGCAGTACTTC.

The chain employs TRBV9 and TRBJ2-7, with D possibly TRBD2 on 5 matching bases. From germline, CDR1 is SGDLS and CDR2 YYNGEE. This CDR3 is 16 amino acids long. The V end lost 3 bases, the J end lost 3 bases, and 19 bases lay between the germline ends. CDR3 region: CASSAGVNQLSYEQYF. The CDR3 nucleotides read TGTGCCAGCAGCGCCGGGGTTAACCAATTAAGCTACGAGCAGTACTTC.

V usage is TRBV19 and J usage is TRBJ1-2; 9 nucleotides agree with TRBD1. J gave up 10 bases and V 3 bases, and 9 bases lay outside the gene matches. Germline CDR1 and CDR2: LNHDA and SQIVND (reference sequence). The CDR3 runs 14 residues. The CDR3 reads CASSIPGTGRVYTF. DNA for the CDR3: TGTGCCAGTAGTATTCCCGGGACAGGGAGAGTCTACACCTTC.

The chain links TRBV28 to TRBJ1-2, with 9 bases matching TRBD1. The CDR3 has 16 amino acids. With V trimmed by 6 bases and J by 4 bases, 12 bases remained unmatched. Germline CDR1 MDHEN, CDR2 SYDVKM. The CDR3, as DNA: TGTGCCAGCAGGCTAAACCGGGACAGGGTTATCTATGGCTACACCTTC. Translated: CASRLNRDRVIYGYTF.